A selection of T cell receptor beta chains follows, all from one sample in a study of T-cell memory formation after mild COVID-19. TCRdb called the 5' RACE reads again in MiXCR, with one record for every CDR3 protein. The table has roughly 580,000 distinct CDR3 sequences, about a sixth seen once. What was sequenced was PBMCs or a T cell subset sorted from them (not recorded which). The receptors were gathered from an adult woman who had mild COVID-19 (a few samples of this study predate the infection). Cell type and time point are not known. Both conserved end residues are part of each CDR3. Fields, in order: V gene, J gene, D gene, clone size, CDR3 DNA, CDR3 protein. A D gene is named only where the DNA matches it firmly. Some rows mark clone size as missing; the rest say once, few, many or name a class of expanded clone.

>TRBV6-5|TRBJ1-6|TRBD1|few
TGTGCCAGCAGTCTCCTGGGCAGGGGGAATTCACCCCTCCACTTT
CASSLLGRGNSPLHF
>TRBV5-4|TRBJ1-2|-|-
TGTGCCAGCAGCTTGAGGGGGACATACTATGGCTACACCTTC
CASSLRGTYYGYTF
>TRBV20-1|TRBJ2-1|-|few
TGCAGTGCCGCGAGGGGGGAAGACAATGAGCAGTTCTTC
CSAARGEDNEQFF
>TRBV3-1|TRBJ1-6|-|-
TGTGCCAGCAGCAAAAATTCACCCCTCCACTTT
CASSKNSPLHF
>TRBV7-9|TRBJ1-4|-|few
TGTGCCAGCACCCGAGGCCCTGGTGAAAAACTGTTTTTT
CASTRGPGEKLFF
>TRBV6-2/TRBV6-3|TRBJ2-7|-|many
TGTGCCACGGTATTCTCCTACGAGCAGTACTTC
CATVFSYEQYF
>TRBV7-9|TRBJ2-3|TRBD2|few
TGTGCCAGCAGCACGACTAGCGGGAGACTGCGGGGAGAGGCAGATACGCAGTATTTT
CASSTTSGRLRGEADTQYF
>TRBV5-1|TRBJ2-7|-|few
TGCGCCAGCAGCGCGCGAAGGATAGCCTACGAGCAGTACTTC
CASSARRIAYEQYF
>TRBV4-2|TRBJ2-3|TRBD2|-
TGTGCCAGCAGCCAAGATTCGGCGGGAGCCAGAGATACGCAGTATTTT
CASSQDSAGARDTQYF
>TRBV5-5|TRBJ2-7|-|many
TGTGCCAGCAGCTCCAAAGCGTACCCCTCGTCTAACGAGCAGTACTTC
CASSSKAYPSSNEQYF
>TRBV6-5|TRBJ2-7|TRBD2|-
TGTGCCAGCAGTCGGCTAGCGGGTAGCGCCTACGAGCAGTACTTC
CASSRLAGSAYEQYF
>TRBV5-6|TRBJ2-7|-|few
TGTGCCAGCAGCTTGGATGGGGTACGATTAACCTACGAGCAGTACTTC
CASSLDGVRLTYEQYF
>TRBV4-3|TRBJ2-2|TRBD2|-
TGCGCCAGCAGCCCACATAGCGGGAGAGAGGCCGGGGAGCTGTTTTTT
CASSPHSGREAGELFF
>TRBV9|TRBJ1-1|-|-
TGTGCCAGCAGCGCGCCAGCGAACACTGAAGCTTTCTTT
CASSAPANTEAFF
>TRBV5-1|TRBJ2-7|-|few
TGCGCCAGCAGCTTGGAGACTAGAGTTCTCCCTTACTCCTACGAGCAGTACTTC
CASSLETRVLPYSYEQYF
>TRBV5-1|TRBJ1-5|-|few
TGCGCCAGCAGCTTGGCTTCCGGGAGCAATCAGCCCCAGCATTTT
CASSLASGSNQPQHF
>TRBV6-5|TRBJ1-2|TRBD1|-
TGTGCCAGCAGTTACTCGGAGGACAGGCGTAACTATGGCTACACCTTC
CASSYSEDRRNYGYTF
>TRBV11-1|TRBJ2-3|TRBD2|few
TGTGCCAGCCTAAGGGCCTCCGGGACTAGCGGGTATACGCAGTATTTT
CASLRASGTSGYTQYF
>TRBV7-9|TRBJ1-1|-|-
TGTGCCAGCAGCAAGGACGAGGCGGACACTGAAGCTTTCTTT
CASSKDEADTEAFF
>TRBV3-1|TRBJ2-7|TRBD2|few
TGTGCCAGCAGCAAACTTAGCGGGAAGCGCTACGAGCAGTACTTC
CASSKLSGKRYEQYF
>TRBV12-3/TRBV12-4|TRBJ2-2|-|few
TGTGCCAGCAGTTTGTCAGAAAACACCGGGGAGCTGTTTTTT
CASSLSENTGELFF
>TRBV3-1|TRBJ1-2|TRBD1|few
TGTGCCAGCAGCCAAGTTCCGACAGGGGGCTATGGCTACACCTTC
CASSQVPTGGYGYTF
>TRBV12-3/TRBV12-4|TRBJ2-7|TRBD2|-
TGTGCCAGCAGCCTAACCGGGACTAGCGGCTCCCACGAGCAGTACTTC
CASSLTGTSGSHEQYF
>TRBV19|TRBJ2-2|TRBD1|many
TGTGCCAGTAGTTCTACAGGGGGAATCGGCGGGGAGCTGTTTTTT
CASSSTGGIGGELFF
>TRBV12-3/TRBV12-4|TRBJ2-1|-|-
TGTGCCAGCAGTTTGACTAGTAGTGAGCAGTTCTTC
CASSLTSSEQFF
>TRBV2|TRBJ2-7|-|-
TGTGCCAGCAGTGAAGCGACAGACTACGAGCAGTACTTC
CASSEATDYEQYF
>TRBV14|TRBJ1-5|-|few
TGTGCCAGCAGCCCCGGGGGCGGGCAGACTGATCAGCCCCAGCATTTT
CASSPGGGQTDQPQHF
>TRBV20-1|TRBJ1-4|TRBD1|-
TGCAGTGCCCAGCTTCAGCAGGGGGCGCGAGAAAAACTGTTTTTT
CSAQLQQGAREKLFF
>TRBV13|TRBJ2-5|-|-
TGTGCCAGCAGCCCTGATGGGGACTTCCAAGAGACCCAGTACTTC
CASSPDGDFQETQYF
>TRBV7-8|TRBJ2-1|TRBD2|many
TGTGCCAGCAGCTTTCCCGACGGACTAGCTTCTCGTGGTGAGCAGTTCTTC
CASSFPDGLASRGEQFF
>TRBV3-1|TRBJ1-1|TRBD1|-
TGTGCCAGCAGCCAAGTTACAGGGGGCACTGAAGCTTTCTTT
CASSQVTGGTEAFF
>TRBV12-3/TRBV12-4|TRBJ2-1|TRBD2|-
TGTGCCAGCAGCTCTCCGGGACTAGATGAGCAGTTCTTC
CASSSPGLDEQFF
>TRBV9|TRBJ2-1|TRBD2|-
TGTGCCAGCAGCGCGGAACGACTAGCGGGAGAGGGCAATGAGCAGTTCTTC
CASSAERLAGEGNEQFF
>TRBV29-1|TRBJ2-3|-|few
TGCAGCGTCGCCTGGACTGCTGGTTCGGTTGATACGCAGTATTTT
CSVAWTAGSVDTQYF
>TRBV7-6|TRBJ2-5|TRBD2|-
TGTGCCAGCAGAGCACGATCGGCGGGGGGCTTCCAAGAGACCCAGTACTTC
CASRARSAGGFQETQYF
>TRBV5-6|TRBJ2-6|-|few
TGTGCCAGCAGCATAGGTCCGGGTTTCTCTGGGGCCAACGTCCTGACTTTC
CASSIGPGFSGANVLTF
>TRBV7-2|TRBJ2-5|-|-
TGTGCCAGCAGCTCGCTACGGAAGACCCAGTACTTC
CASSSLRKTQYF
>TRBV14|TRBJ1-1|TRBD1|-
TGTGCCAGCAGCCAAGATCCTAGGAACAGGGGGGTCCGCTCTGAAGCTTTCTTT
CASSQDPRNRGVRSEAFF
>TRBV19|TRBJ1-5|-|-
TGTGCCAGTAGTTACTCCCGGACAAAAAATAGCAATCAGCCCCAGCATTTT
CASSYSRTKNSNQPQHF
>TRBV29-1|TRBJ2-7|TRBD1|few
TGCAGCGGGGGGACAGGGTCCCCCTCGGAGCAGTACTTC
CSGGTGSPSEQYF
>TRBV5-5|TRBJ2-7|-|many
TGTGCCAGCAGCTTGGACAGGGATTCCCCCTACGAGCAGTACTTC
CASSLDRDSPYEQYF